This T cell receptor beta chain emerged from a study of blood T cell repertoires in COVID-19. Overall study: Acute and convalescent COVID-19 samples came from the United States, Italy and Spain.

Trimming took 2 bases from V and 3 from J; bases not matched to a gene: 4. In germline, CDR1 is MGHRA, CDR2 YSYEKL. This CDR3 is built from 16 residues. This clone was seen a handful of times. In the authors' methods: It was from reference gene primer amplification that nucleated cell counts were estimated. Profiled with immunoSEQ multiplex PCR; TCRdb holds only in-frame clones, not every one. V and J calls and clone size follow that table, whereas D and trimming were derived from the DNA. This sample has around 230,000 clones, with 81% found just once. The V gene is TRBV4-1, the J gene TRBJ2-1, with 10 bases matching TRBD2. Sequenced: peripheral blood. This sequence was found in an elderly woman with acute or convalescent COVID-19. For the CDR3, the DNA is TGCGCCAGCAGCCAACTAAGCGGGGGGGTCTACAATGAGCAGTTCTTC. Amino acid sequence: CASSQLSGGVYNEQFF.